The 3 T cell receptor beta chains in this list originate from one sample, sequenced in a study of CD8 T cells in ankylosing spondylitis. TCRdb called the 5' RACE reads again in MiXCR, with one record for every CDR3 protein. This sample carries about 240,000 distinct CDR3 sequences, around 7.8% of them seen once, and the ten largest clones take under 7.5%. Material: blood, either unsorted or a sorted T cell fraction (not recorded which). The receptors stem from a male donor with ankylosing spondylitis or in good health (not recorded which).

This clonotype has a count of ten or more. This sequence joins TRBV5-1 and TRBJ2-3; 7 bases match TRBD2. CDR1 is SGHRS and CDR2 is YFSETQ in the germline V gene. The CDR3 totals 15 residues. With 4 bases clipped from V and 1 base from J, the junction kept 6 bases outside the gene matches. Here the CDR3 reads CASSTWAGGTDTQYF. The CDR3, as DNA: TGCGCCAGCAGCACCTGGGCGGGAGGCACAGATACGCAGTATTTT.

This clonotype showed up many times. The chain links TRBV6-1 to TRBJ2-5; 10 bases map to TRBD2. V shed 7 bases, J shed 5 bases, and the junction held 13 bases outside the gene matches. This CDR3 is built from 16 residues. Germline V gene data show CDR1 as MNHNS and CDR2 as SASEGT. The DNA for the CDR3 is TGTGCCAGCACGCCTGGACTAGCGGATAATAGGGAGACCCAGTACTTC. Amino acids: CASTPGLADNRETQYF.

This clonotype was detected only a few times. The V gene is TRBV5-1, the J gene TRBJ2-5; TRBD1 matches 8 bases. The J segment lost 1 base and the V segment lost 4 bases, leaving 9 bases of the junction unmatched. The CDR3 length is 16 residues. CDR1 is SGHRS, CDR2 YFSETQ, per germline. This chain's CDR3 is CASSIPWGTGQETQYF. DNA of the CDR3: TGCGCCAGCAGCATACCCTGGGGGACAGGCCAAGAGACCCAGTACTTC. Together with reference TRBV5-1 and TRBJ2-5, the CDR3 gives the full variable domain: KAGVTQTPRYLIKTRGQQVTLSCSPISGHRSVSWYQQTPGQGLQFLFEYFSETQRNKGNFPGRFSGRQFSNSRSEMNVSTLELGDSALYLCASSIPWGTGQETQYFGPGTRLLVL.